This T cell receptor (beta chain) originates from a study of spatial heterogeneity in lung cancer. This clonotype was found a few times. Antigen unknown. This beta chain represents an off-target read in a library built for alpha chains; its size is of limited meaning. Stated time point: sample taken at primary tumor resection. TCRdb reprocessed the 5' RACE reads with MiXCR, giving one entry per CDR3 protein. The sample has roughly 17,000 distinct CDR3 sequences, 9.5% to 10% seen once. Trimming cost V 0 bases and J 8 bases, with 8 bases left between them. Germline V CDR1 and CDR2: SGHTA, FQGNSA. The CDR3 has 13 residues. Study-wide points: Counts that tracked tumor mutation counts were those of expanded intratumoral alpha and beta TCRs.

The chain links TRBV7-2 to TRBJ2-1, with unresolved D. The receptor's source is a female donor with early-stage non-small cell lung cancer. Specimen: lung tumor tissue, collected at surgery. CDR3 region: CASSLAPLHEQFF. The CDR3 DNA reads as TGTGCCAGCAGCTTAGCGCCCCTTCATGAGCAGTTCTTC.